The subject of this entry is one T cell receptor beta chain. Per the study methods: Reference gene primer amplification gave estimated nucleated cell counts. Sequencing used immunoSEQ multiplex PCR; TCRdb keeps in-frame clones, though not all of them. Clonal size and the V and J genes are those of that table, whereas D and trimming came from the DNA. The sample has 200,000 to 300,000 clones, 83% seen once. The data originate from a study of blood T cell repertoires in COVID-19. Overall study context: PBMCs, B-cell-depleted T cells, or T cells were the source of the cDNA or gDNA that made up the material.

Specimen: peripheral blood. This TCR was recovered from a human donor in a cohort sampled during active COVID-19.

The CDR3 DNA reads TGTGCCAGCAGCTTTCAGGCTTTGAGAAACGAGCAGTACTTC. Translation: CASSFQALRNEQYF. The chain employs TRBV7-2 and TRBJ2-7; D is unclear. V was pared by 3 bases and J by 5 bases, with 14 bases between. The CDR3 contains 14 residues. Per germline, CDR1 SGHTA and CDR2 FQGNSA. The entire variable domain, with the rest obtained from reference TRBV7-2 and TRBJ2-7, is as follows: GAGVSQSPSNKVTEKGKDVELRCDPISGHTALYWYRQSLGQGLEFLIYFQGNSAPDKSGLPSDRFSAERTGGSVSTLTIQRTQQEDSAVYLCASSFQALRNEQYFGPGTRLTVT.